The 30 T cell receptor beta chains below were found in one sample sequenced in a study of post-analysis software for immune sequencing data. Built from TCR beta cDNA, the libraries had unique molecular identifiers in them. MiXCR, run by TCRdb on the PCR reads, gives a single entry per CDR3 protein. Here the sample spans more than 500,000 distinct CDR3 sequences, approximately 34% being singletons. These receptors' antigens are unknown. Findings and caveats of the study: The study found TRBV5-6, TRBV5-1 and TRBV20-1 among roughly 5 TRBV segments more frequent in patients than controls.

The sequenced material came from blood. The source of these receptors is a girl younger than 18 with multiple sclerosis.

The chain combines TRBV28 with TRBJ1-5, with 7 bases identical to TRBD1. V was pared by 5 bases and J by 8 bases, with 6 bases of the junction left unmatched. Germline V gives CDR1 MDHEN, CDR2 SYDVKM. This CDR3 region has 13 residues. The DNA of the CDR3 is TGTGCCAGCAGTCCACAGGGGCTGGAGCCCCAGCATTTT. Amino acid sequence: CASSPQGLEPQHF.

The chain carries TRBV20-1 and TRBJ2-1; D is ambiguous. V was pared by 0 bases and J by 13 bases, with 16 bases between. The length of the CDR3 is 13 residues. Germline V gives CDR1 DFQATT, CDR2 SNEGSKA (reference sequence). CDR3: CSARDLSEETQFF. CDR3 bases: TGCAGTGCTAGAGATCTCTCAGAAGAGACCCAGTTCTTC.

This clonotype occurred a few times. This chain joins TRBV15 and TRBJ2-4, with D tentatively TRBD1 (5 bases). The assigned J gene may be wrong: the sequence end matches TRBJ2-5 better. Germline V CDR1 and CDR2: LNHNV, YYDKDF (reference sequence). This CDR3 contains 17 residues. The CDR3: CATSLSARTRSRKTQYF. The CDR3 DNA reads TGTGCCACCAGCCTATCCGCGAGGACACGCAGTCGGAAGACCCAGTACTTC.

With respect to this clonotype: A much bigger clone sits one base away, suggesting this may be a read error. The genes are TRBV29-1 and TRBJ2-5; a weak D match, TRBD2 (6 bases). V was clipped by 3 bases and J by 3 bases, with 14 bases between them. The germline CDR1 and CDR2 sequences are SQVTM and ANQGSEA. The CDR3 sequence is 14 residues long. CDR3 sequence: CSVEGVRREETQYF. CDR3 bases: TGCAGCGTTGAGGGTGTCAGGAGGGAAGAGACCCAGTACTTC.

V is TRBV20-1 and J is TRBJ2-1; unclear D gene. V lost 1 base to trimming and J lost 5 bases, with 6 bases between them. Looked up from germline, CDR1 is DFQATT and CDR2 is SNEGSKA (reference sequence). This CDR3 has 12 amino acids. DNA for the CDR3: TGCAGTGCTAGAGTTTTTCACAATGAGCAGTTCTTC. As protein: CSARVFHNEQFF.

This clonotype has more than one count but fewer than ten. This rearrangement joins TRBV7-9 to TRBJ1-1; 10 nucleotides align to TRBD1. The CDR3 has 16 residues. CDR1 and CDR2 from the germline V gene are SEHNR and FQNEAQ (reference sequence). Trimming at V came to 1 base and at J to 4 bases, leaving 6 bases not matched to a gene. Here the CDR3 reads CASSLGDRGDGTEAFF. The CDR3 bases are TGTGCCAGCAGCTTAGGGGACAGGGGCGATGGCACTGAAGCTTTCTTT.

V gene TRBV5-1 combines with J gene TRBJ1-2, with D unclear. The germline V gene encodes CDR1 SGHRS and CDR2 YFSETQ. The CDR3 sequence is 13 residues long. Trimming cost V 3 bases and J 8 bases, with 14 bases left between them. CDR3 sequence reads: CASSYATGSGYTF. For the CDR3, the DNA is TGCGCCAGCAGCTACGCAACCGGGTCAGGCTACACCTTC.

The chain joins TRBV7-9 to TRBJ1-2; D is undetermined. V lost 1 base and J 4 bases, leaving 16 bases between the germline ends. The CDR3 has 16 residues. Germline-derived CDR1 and CDR2 are SEHNR and FQNEAQ (reference sequence). CDR3 sequence (DNA): TGTGCCAGCAGCTTAGGGGAACCGCCGCTTGGCTATGGCTACACCTTC. The encoded protein is CASSLGEPPLGYGYTF.

This chain's CDR3 is CASSSTRGRRETQYF. The CDR3 region has the DNA TGTGCCAGCAGCTCGACGAGGGGTAGGAGGGAGACCCAGTACTTC. This chain connects TRBV7-8 to TRBJ2-5; TRBD1 or TRBD2 may be the D gene (5 bases each). V shed 4 bases and J shed 5 bases, with 17 bases lying between them. The CDR3 totals 15 residues. From germline, CDR1 is SGHVS and CDR2 FQNEAQ.

The rearrangement joins TRBV12-3 or TRBV12-4 to TRBJ1-6; D is unclear. Deletions cut 6 bases from V and 8 bases from J, with 8 bases between. The CDR3 contains 12 residues. The CDR3 DNA follows: TGTGCCAGCAGCTTCTCGTATTCACCCCTCCACTTT. Encoded protein: CASSFSYSPLHF.

The chain has TRBV5-1 and TRBJ2-3; D is undetermined. The CDR3 has 13 residues. Germline values: CDR1 SGHRS, CDR2 YFSETQ. V gave up 6 bases and J gave up 2 bases, with 10 bases separating them. CDR3 sequence (DNA): TGCGCCAGCACCGCCGATAACACAGATACGCAGTATTTT. This codes for CASTADNTDTQYF.

The chain joins TRBV20-1 to TRBJ1-2; D is unclear. V was pared by 8 bases and J by 5 bases, with 15 bases between. CDR1 and CDR2 (germline): DFQATT, SNEGSKA (reference sequence). CDR3 size: 12 residues. CDR3 region: CSTPRSEYGYTF. The CDR3 DNA is TGCAGTACGCCCCGCAGTGAATATGGCTACACCTTC.

The sample holds a few counts of this clonotype. The V gene is TRBV20-1, the J gene TRBJ2-3; 8 bases match TRBD2. This CDR3 has 13 residues. Trimming at V came to 5 bases and at J to 5 bases, leaving 6 bases not matched to a gene. Germline V gene lookup returns CDR1 DFQATT and CDR2 SNEGSKA (reference sequence). As DNA, the CDR3 is TGCAGTGCTCGCCCGGGACTAGTAGATACGCAGTATTTT. Translating it yields CSARPGLVDTQYF.

In nucleotides, the CDR3 is TGCGCCAGCAGCTTGGTCCCCGAAGGGTACAATGAGCAGTTCTTC. This codes for CASSLVPEGYNEQFF. The genes are TRBV5-1 and TRBJ2-1; D unclear. Germline loops: CDR1 SGHRS, CDR2 YFSETQ. Trimming stripped 0 bases from V and 4 bases from J, with 11 bases between. The CDR3 loop spans 15 amino acids.

The V and J genes are TRBV6-5 and TRBJ2-1; possible D gene TRBD1, 6 bases. V was trimmed by 5 bases and J by 0 bases, leaving 17 bases between them. The CDR3 covers 17 residues. Germline CDR1 is MNHEY and CDR2 is SVGAGI. The CDR3 protein is CASSPRQVGSSYNEQFF. The CDR3 nucleotides are TGTGCCAGCAGTCCTCGACAGGTTGGAAGCTCCTACAATGAGCAGTTCTTC.

There are a few counts of this clonotype. The gene calls are TRBV12-3 or TRBV12-4 and TRBJ1-2; a possible D gene is TRBD1 (6 bases). V dropped 3 bases and J dropped 6 bases, with 8 bases sitting between them. The CDR3 is 12 amino acids. DNA of the CDR3: TGTGCCAGCAGTTTTAGGGGGAATGGCTACACCTTC. As protein: CASSFRGNGYTF.

This sequence joins TRBV20-1 and TRBJ1-2; D gene unclear. CDR1 and CDR2 from the germline V gene are DFQATT and SNEGSKA (reference sequence). Deletions cut 3 bases from V and 1 base from J, with 12 bases between. The CDR3 covers 14 residues. CDR3 DNA sequence: TGCAGTGCTAGCCTAAGAGACGGTAACTATGGCTACACCTTC. It translates to CSASLRDGNYGYTF.

The table lists this clonotype with a few counts. The chain carries TRBV5-1 and TRBJ2-3; D might be TRBD2 (8 bases). The ends were cut back, 4 bases at V and 4 bases at J, with 22 bases in the middle. This CDR3 region has 17 residues. From germline, CDR1 is SGHRS and CDR2 YFSETQ. This CDR3 is CASSTTSGQAQPDTQYF. CDR3 nucleotide sequence: TGCGCCAGCAGCACTACTAGCGGACAGGCGCAGCCAGATACGCAGTATTTT.

The CDR3 coding sequence is TGCAGTGCTCTAGCGGTGAGGGCCAAAAACATTCAGTACTTC. As protein: CSALAVRAKNIQYF. This chain uses TRBV20-1 with TRBJ2-4, with 7 bases aligning to TRBD2. The V segment lost 5 bases and the J segment 1 base; nucleotides outside the gene matches: 5. The CDR3 is 14 amino acids. CDR1 is DFQATT, CDR2 SNEGSKA, per germline (reference sequence).

The chain has TRBV6-1 and TRBJ2-4; TRBD1 might be the D (5 bases). The germline gives CDR1 MNHNS, CDR2 SASEGT. V was trimmed by 2 bases and J by 3 bases, leaving 11 bases between them. The CDR3 consists of 15 residues. The CDR3: CASSEWAGNKNIQYF. The CDR3 region has the DNA TGTGCCAGCAGTGAATGGGCAGGGAACAAAAACATTCAGTACTTC.

The table lists this clonotype with a few counts. The rearrangement links TRBV20-1 to TRBJ1-2; D may be TRBD1 (5 bases). V dropped 0 bases and J dropped 2 bases, with 16 bases sitting between them. CDR1 DFQATT and CDR2 SNEGSKA come from the germline V gene (reference sequence). The CDR3 contains 16 residues. CDR3 bases: TGCAGTGCTAGAGATTGGGCAGGGTGGAAGAACTATGGCTACACCTTC. The encoded protein is CSARDWAGWKNYGYTF.

The genes are TRBV5-6 and TRBJ2-3, with unresolved D. Trimming left V 5 bases short and J 2 bases short, with 15 bases between. Germline V lookup: CDR1 SGHDT, CDR2 YYEEEE. The CDR3 has 15 amino acids. CDR3 residues: CASSSLMSVTDTQYF. CDR3 in DNA: TGTGCCAGCAGTTCCCTGATGTCTGTCACAGATACGCAGTATTTT. The whole variable domain, remainder taken from reference TRBV5-6 and TRBJ2-3, is DAGVTQSPTHLIKTRGQQVTLRCSPKSGHDTVSWYQQALGQGPQFIFQYYEEEERQRGNFPDRFSGHQFPNYSSELNVNALLLGDSALYLCASSSLMSVTDTQYFGPGTRLTVL.

The rearrangement uses TRBV20-1 and TRBJ1-1; TRBD1 aligns across 9 bases. Trimming at V came to 0 bases and at J to 3 bases, leaving 14 bases not matched to a gene. In germline, CDR1 is DFQATT, CDR2 SNEGSKA (reference sequence). The length of the CDR3 is 18 residues. Written as DNA, the CDR3 is TGCAGTGCTAGAGATACCAGTAACTGGACAGGGGATGACACTGAAGCTTTCTTT. It encodes CSARDTSNWTGDDTEAFF.

J is TRBJ2-5 and V is TRBV7-3; no clear D gene. With 4 bases removed from V and 5 bases from J, the gap between germline ends came to 11 bases. This CDR3 is 13 amino acids long. Germline V gene sequence: CDR1 SGHTA, CDR2 FQGTGA. The CDR3 DNA reads TGTGCCAGCAGCTCTTCATCCGGGGAGACCCAGTACTTC. Amino acid sequence: CASSSSSGETQYF.

The chain combines TRBV18 with TRBJ1-2; maybe TRBD1 (6 bases). Germline CDR1 KGHSH, CDR2 LQKENI. CDR3 length: 16 amino acids. V gave up 0 bases and J gave up 5 bases, with 16 bases separating them. The DNA for the CDR3 is TGTGCCAGCTCACCACCCATATGGGGGCCCCCTTATGGCTACACCTTC. Its protein is CASSPPIWGPPYGYTF. The whole variable domain, filled in from reference TRBV18 and TRBJ1-2, reads NAGVMQNPRHLVRRRGQEARLRCSPMKGHSHVYWYRQLPEEGLKFMVYLQKENIIDESGMPKERFSAEFPKEGPSILRIQQVVRGDSAAYFCASSPPIWGPPYGYTFGSGTRLTVV.

The chain combines TRBV6-6 with TRBJ2-7; TRBD1 matches 7 bases. Germline V gene data show CDR1 as MNHNY and CDR2 as SVGAGI (reference sequence). This CDR3 is 16 amino acids long. V lost 2 bases to trimming and J lost 9 bases; unmatched junction nucleotides: 16. The CDR3 nucleotides are TGTGCCAGCAGTTACGCTGGTGGACAGGAGGTACGGGGGCAGTACTTC. Translated: CASSYAGGQEVRGQYF.

Here the CDR3 DNA reads TGCAGTGCTTCTCGGTCCCACGAGCAGTACTTC. It encodes CSASRSHEQYF. The chain joins TRBV20-1 to TRBJ2-7, with unresolved D. Germline assignment: CDR1 DFQATT and CDR2 SNEGSKA (reference sequence). Trimming removed 5 bases at V and 5 bases at J, with 10 bases between. CDR3 length: 11 amino acids.

This clonotype was observed a handful of times. V usage is TRBV20-1 and J usage is TRBJ1-6; no clear D gene. The V end lost 2 bases, the J end lost 6 bases, and 17 bases lay between the germline ends. CDR1 and CDR2 (germline): DFQATT, SNEGSKA (reference sequence). The CDR3 sequence is 16 residues long. CDR3 sequence: CSARRPGEGFNSPLHF. The DNA for the CDR3 is TGCAGTGCTAGACGCCCGGGAGAGGGCTTTAATTCACCCCTCCACTTT.

The J gene is TRBJ2-3, the V gene TRBV12-5; no definite D call. Germline values: CDR1 LGHNT, CDR2 FRNRAP. V gave up 1 base and J gave up 4 bases, with 6 bases separating them. The CDR3 length is 13 residues. CDR3 DNA: TGTGCTAGTGGTTTGGAGGCAGCAGATACGCAGTATTTT. Its translation is CASGLEAADTQYF.

This chain uses TRBV7-9 with TRBJ2-6; D possibly corresponds to TRBD2 (5 bases). From germline, CDR1 is SEHNR and CDR2 FQNEAQ (reference sequence). This CDR3 has 15 amino acids. V shed 5 bases and J shed 0 bases, with 8 bases lying between them. CDR3 coding DNA: TGTGCCAGCAGCGACGGGGACTCTGGGGCCAACGTCCTGACTTTC. Translation gives CASSDGDSGANVLTF.